Listed here are 24 T cell receptor beta chains from one sample, sequenced in a study of brain T cells in children with intractable seizures (dated by TCRdb to 2020 to 2023). The library was made by the immunoSEQ multiplex PCR assay. Drawn from immuneACCESS, this table holds only the in-frame rearrangements with V and J called that TCRdb kept. Clones are partly lost; checked studies trace under half to an unresolved V gene and leave the rest unexplained. This sample comprises fewer than 150,000 clones, 90% to 95% of them detected only once. The ten most abundant clones make up more than 3% of the sample. This specimen's time point label, interpreted: resected brain tissue, or blood drawn just prior to surgery. The specimen was peripheral blood, collected at surgery. The receptors derive from a boy less than two years old with hemimegalencephaly and intractable seizures.

The chain uses TRBV10-1 and TRBJ2-7, with a possible D match to TRBD2 (6 bases). Germline-derived CDR1 and CDR2 are WNHNN and SYGVQD (reference sequence). V was shortened by 4 bases and J by 2 bases, with 6 bases between the two germline ends. The CDR3 contains 12 residues. CDR3 in amino acids: CASSASAYEQYF. DNA for the CDR3: TGCGCCAGCAGTGCTAGCGCCTACGAGCAGTACTTC.

The genes are TRBV4-1 and TRBJ2-1; 7 nucleotides match TRBD2. The CDR3 runs to 18 residues. Trimming at V came to 2 bases and at J to 0 bases, leaving 10 bases not matched to a gene. CDR1 MGHRA and CDR2 YSYEKL come from the germline V gene. The CDR3: CASSQKSSGLSSYNEQFF. The CDR3 DNA reads TGCGCCAGCAGCCAAAAGAGTAGCGGGCTAAGCTCCTACAATGAGCAGTTCTTC.

The DNA for the CDR3 is TGTGCCTGGAGGACAGACTACACCGGGGAGCTGTTTTTT. This encodes CAWRTDYTGELFF. The V gene is TRBV30, the J gene TRBJ2-2; TRBD1 is a possible D gene (5 bases). V dropped 3 bases and J dropped 3 bases, with 8 bases sitting between them. The CDR3 is 13 amino acids. Germline values: CDR1 GTSNPN, CDR2 SVGIG (reference sequence).

The chain joins TRBV10-2 to TRBJ2-1, with TRBD2 identical over 11 bases. The CDR3 length is 18 residues. With 0 bases clipped from V and 2 bases from J, the junction kept 6 bases outside the gene matches. Germline loops: CDR1 WSHSY, CDR2 SAAADI. The CDR3 nucleotides are TGCGCCAGCAGTGAGTCGGGGCTAGCGGGAGGAACCTACAATGAGCAGTTCTTC. Residues: CASSESGLAGGTYNEQFF.

The rearrangement joins TRBV11-3 to TRBJ2-7; maybe TRBD2 (5 bases). Germline V lookup: CDR1 SGHNT, CDR2 YENEEA. This CDR3 is 14 amino acids long. V shed 5 bases and J shed 1 base, with 12 bases lying between them. CDR3 nucleotides: TGTGCCAGCAGCCCCCGGGGTTATTCCTACGAGCAGTACTTC. This translates into CASSPRGYSYEQYF.

V and J are TRBV9 and TRBJ2-5, with a weak D call TRBD1 (6 bases). CDR3 length equals 11 residues. The V gene's germline CDR1 is SGDLS and CDR2 YYNGEE. V gave up 4 bases and J gave up 9 bases, with 10 bases separating them. The CDR3 region is CASSPGAAQYF. The CDR3 nucleotides read TGTGCCAGCAGCCCAGGGGCGGCCCAGTACTTC.

J is TRBJ2-1 and V is TRBV29-1, with TRBD1 matching over 8 bases. V was pared by 4 bases and J by 3 bases, with 11 bases of the junction left unmatched. CDR3 size: 16 residues. The V gene's germline CDR1 is SQVTM and CDR2 ANQGSEA. CDR3 amino acids: CSVAVTGERVYNEQFF. The CDR3, as DNA: TGCAGCGTTGCCGTGACAGGGGAACGCGTCTACAATGAGCAGTTCTTC.

The J gene is TRBJ1-6, the V gene TRBV5-1; no clear D. Germline values: CDR1 SGHRS, CDR2 YFSETQ. V gave up 4 bases and J gave up 7 bases, with 12 bases separating them. This CDR3 region has 14 residues. The CDR3 nucleotides read TGCGCCAGCAGCGTCCGCGAAGGGAATTCACCCCTCCACTTT. This sequence encodes CASSVREGNSPLHF.

V is TRBV6-1 and J is TRBJ2-2, with D perhaps assigned TRBD1 or TRBD2 (6 bases each). Per the germline V gene, CDR1 is MNHNS and CDR2 is SASEGT. The CDR3 is made up of 15 amino acids. V was pared by 2 bases and J by 4 bases, with 11 bases between. CDR3 loop: CASSERGAGTGELFF. CDR3 sequence (DNA): TGTGCCAGCAGTGAAAGGGGGGCGGGCACCGGGGAGCTGTTTTTT.

The gene calls are TRBV15 and TRBJ2-2; D possibly matches TRBD1 or TRBD2 (5 bases each). V lost 4 bases, J lost 2 bases, and 14 bases lay in between. CDR3 length: 16 amino acids. Germline V gene sequence: CDR1 LNHNV, CDR2 YYDKDF (reference sequence). The CDR3 here is CATSKPGTGNTGELFF. CDR3 coding DNA: TGTGCCACCAGCAAACCCGGGACGGGTAACACCGGGGAGCTGTTTTTT.

CDR3 region: CASSSPGGANTGELFF. The DNA for the CDR3 is TGTGCCAGCAGCTCCCCAGGCGGGGCGAACACCGGGGAGCTGTTTTTT. The chain carries TRBV7-9 and TRBJ2-2; D might be TRBD2 (6 bases). This CDR3 has 16 amino acids. Germline CDR1 and CDR2: SEHNR and FQNEAQ (reference sequence). V gave up 4 bases and J gave up 0 bases, with 12 bases separating them. Full variable domain (remainder filled in from reference TRBV7-9 and TRBJ2-2): DTGVSQNPRHKITKRGQNVTFRCDPISEHNRLYWYRQTLGQGPEFLTYFQNEAQLEKSRLLSDRFSAERPKGSFSTLEIQRTEQGDSAMYLCASSSPGGANTGELFFGEGSRLTVL.

V and J are TRBV25-1 and TRBJ2-5; 12 bases map to TRBD2. V trimming: 7 bases; J trimming: 0 bases; junction bases outside the gene matches: 12. Germline V gene data show CDR1 as MGHDK and CDR2 as SYGVNS. This CDR3 has 18 residues. CDR3 amino acids: CASTPPSGRAGYQETQYF. CDR3 bases: TGTGCCAGCACCCCCCCTAGCGGGAGGGCCGGGTACCAAGAGACCCAGTACTTC.

The chain couples TRBV29-1 to TRBJ1-2, with 9 nucleotides matching TRBD1. The CDR3 loop spans 13 amino acids. Germline assignment: CDR1 SQVTM and CDR2 ANQGSEA. V gave up 5 bases and J gave up 3 bases; unmatched junction bases: 4. Here the CDR3 DNA reads TGCAGCGTTCTGCGGGACAGGGACTATGGCTACACCTTC. It codes for CSVLRDRDYGYTF.

This chain links TRBV28 with TRBJ1-2, with a weak D call TRBD1 (6 bases). The germline V gene has CDR1 MDHEN and CDR2 SYDVKM. Trimming took off 6 bases at V and 3 bases at J, with 20 bases between the two ends. The CDR3 is made up of 16 amino acids. This chain's CDR3 is CASSPTTGRGDYGYTF. CDR3 in DNA: TGTGCCAGCAGCCCTACCACAGGGAGAGGTGACTATGGCTACACCTTC.

This chain connects TRBV15 to TRBJ2-1; D remains unclear. The CDR3 sequence is 16 residues long. Trimming shortened V by 4 bases and J by 4 bases, and 17 bases separated the two germline ends. Germline V CDR1 and CDR2: LNHNV, YYDKDF (reference sequence). CDR3 DNA: TGTGCCACCAGCATCCCCGGTGGGGATCCATACAATGAGCAGTTCTTC. Protein product: CATSIPGGDPYNEQFF.

The chain carries TRBV5-8 and TRBJ1-2; 7 bases align to TRBD1. The germline gives CDR1 SGHTS, CDR2 YDEGEE. This CDR3 contains 12 residues. V was clipped by 9 bases and J by 2 bases; unmatched bases: 4. CDR3 in amino acids: CATDRVNYGYTF. In nucleotides, the CDR3 is TGTGCCACCGACAGGGTCAACTATGGCTACACCTTC.

This chain connects TRBV27 to TRBJ2-7; TRBD1 is a possible D gene (6 bases). Germline assignment: CDR1 MNHEY and CDR2 SMNVEV (reference sequence). The V end was cut by 3 bases, the J end by 3 bases, with 12 bases between. The CDR3 is made up of 14 amino acids. CDR3 amino acids: CASSFGDTHYEQYF. CDR3 nucleotide sequence: TGTGCCAGCAGTTTCGGGGACACCCACTACGAGCAGTACTTC.

The chain employs TRBV18 and TRBJ1-1; 10 bases are a match to TRBD1. Trimming at V came to 3 bases and at J to 5 bases, leaving 6 bases not matched to a gene. The CDR3 has 15 amino acids. CDR1 and CDR2 (germline): KGHSH, LQKENI. The CDR3 DNA sequence: TGTGCCAGCTCACCCGGGGGACAGGGGAGAACTGAAGCTTTCTTT. The encoded protein is CASSPGGQGRTEAFF.

This clone came up once. The rearrangement links TRBV23-1 to TRBJ2-4; 8 bases map to TRBD1. TRBV23-1 is an open reading frame, and its role is uncertain. V was pared by 2 bases and J by 0 bases, with 6 bases of the junction left unmatched. CDR3 size: 17 residues. CDR3 residues: CASSQGIRGLAKNIQYF. Here the CDR3 DNA reads TGCGCCAGCAGTCAAGGCATCAGGGGGCTAGCCAAAAACATTCAGTACTTC.

The CDR3 sequence: CASSSWESLNEQFF. Written as DNA, the CDR3 is TGTGCCAGCAGTTCATGGGAGTCCCTGAATGAGCAGTTCTTC. This sequence joins TRBV27 and TRBJ2-1; the D gene is possibly TRBD2 (5 bases). Deletions cut 4 bases from V and 7 bases from J, with 14 bases between. The germline CDR1 and CDR2 sequences are MNHEY and SMNVEV (reference sequence). The CDR3 runs to 14 residues.

The chain links TRBV3-1 (or the pseudogene TRBV3-2) to TRBJ2-3; D is unresolved. This CDR3 has 14 residues. CDR1 and CDR2 from the germline V gene are LGHDT and YNNKEL (reference sequence). Between the trimmed V and J ends, which lost 4 bases and 1 base, there was a span of 9 bases. CDR3 nucleotide sequence: TGTGCCAGCAGCCCCCTAGGCGGCACAGATACGCAGTATTTT. This sequence encodes CASSPLGGTDTQYF.

This clone was counted a single time. The genes are TRBV19 and TRBJ2-1; 8 bases align to TRBD2. This CDR3 region has 15 residues. Germline CDR1 is LNHDA and CDR2 is SQIVND (reference sequence). J gave up 2 bases and V 4 bases, and 4 bases lay outside the gene matches. The CDR3 sequence is CASSTIAGPYNEQFF. The CDR3 DNA follows: TGTGCCAGTAGTACTATAGCGGGACCCTACAATGAGCAGTTCTTC. The complete variable domain, with remaining parts taken from reference TRBV19 and TRBJ2-1, reads DGGITQSPKYLFRKEGQNVTLSCEQNLNHDAMYWYRQDPGQGLRLIYYSQIVNDFQKGDIAEGYSVSREKKESFPLTVTSAQKNPTAFYLCASSTIAGPYNEQFFGPGTRLTVL.

The chain employs TRBV24-1 and TRBJ2-7; 11 bases are a match to TRBD2. Germline V gene data show CDR1 as KGHDR and CDR2 as SFDVKD. V was pared by 10 bases and J by 1 base, with 2 bases of the junction left unmatched. This CDR3 comprises 13 residues. This CDR3 reads CATGTSGSYEQYF. The CDR3 coding sequence is TGTGCCACTGGGACTAGCGGATCCTACGAGCAGTACTTC.

The CDR3: CASSSGSYEQYF. The CDR3 region has the DNA TGTGCCAGCAGCTCCGGCAGCTACGAGCAGTACTTC. The rearrangement links TRBV12-3 or TRBV12-4 to TRBJ2-7; D remains ambiguous. The CDR3 is made up of 12 amino acids. V gave up 6 bases and J gave up 3 bases, with 9 bases separating them.